This section outlines one T cell receptor beta chain sequence together with its context. Its specificity is not known. Different DNA sequences within this sample yield the same CDR3. Repertoires were generated with immunoSEQ multiplex PCR, while TCRdb's copy carries only in-frame clones and drops some. The sample includes 110,000 or so clones, 88% of them seen just once. The data are from a study of T cell responses to AZD1222 COVID-19 vaccine. Study results and limitations: Across the whole spike, CD4 TCRs peaked at regions 160-218 and 743-854.

The germline gives CDR1 DFQATT, CDR2 SNEGSKA (reference sequence). V was pared by 6 bases and J by 2 bases, with 7 bases between. There are 11 residues in the CDR3. The sequencing here drew on peripheral blood, taken 28 days after the second AZD1222 dose. The V call is TRBV20-1, the J call TRBJ1-2; D not resolved. The TCR was taken from an adult who received the AZD1222 COVID-19 vaccine. This chain's CDR3 is CSARENYGYTF. The CDR3 bases are TGCAGTGCCCGGGAAAACTATGGCTACACCTTC.